One T cell receptor (beta chain) is described in this entry. Per the original methods: Counts of nucleated cells, estimated from reference gene primer amplification, were obtained. Assay used: immunoSEQ multiplex PCR; TCRdb lists only in-frame clones, some missing. V and J calls and clone size follow that table, whereas D and trimming were derived from the DNA. The table records roughly 100,000 clones, over 70% of them present only once. This CDR3 contains 15 residues. Germline V CDR1 and CDR2: SGHTS, YDEGEE. V dropped 0 bases and J dropped 3; count of bases not matched to a gene: 1. This record belongs to a study of blood T cell repertoires in COVID-19. Study-wide background: Sites in the United States, Italy and Spain provided acute and convalescent COVID-19 samples. From T cells, B-cell-depleted T cells, or PBMCs came the material, which was cDNA or gDNA.

The receptor was isolated from a human donor with acute or convalescent COVID-19. The donor label of this sample is uncertain. The sample was peripheral blood. This sequence joins TRBV5-8 and TRBJ2-5; the match to TRBD2 covers 11 bases. The CDR3 sequence is CASSLGGLAEETQYF. The CDR3 DNA follows: TGTGCCAGCAGCTTGGGGGGACTAGCGGAAGAGACCCAGTACTTC.